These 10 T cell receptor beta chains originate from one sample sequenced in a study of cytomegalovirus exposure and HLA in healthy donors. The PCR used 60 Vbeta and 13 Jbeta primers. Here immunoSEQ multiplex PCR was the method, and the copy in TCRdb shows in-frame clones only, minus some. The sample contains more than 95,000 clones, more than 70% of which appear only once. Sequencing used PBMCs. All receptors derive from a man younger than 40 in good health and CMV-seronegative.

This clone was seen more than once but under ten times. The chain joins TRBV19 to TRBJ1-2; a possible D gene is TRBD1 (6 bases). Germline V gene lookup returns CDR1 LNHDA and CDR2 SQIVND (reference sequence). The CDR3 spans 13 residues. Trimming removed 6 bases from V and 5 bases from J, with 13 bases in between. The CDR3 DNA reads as TGTGCCAGTAGACGGACAGTTTCTTATGGCTACACCTTC. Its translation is CASRRTVSYGYTF.

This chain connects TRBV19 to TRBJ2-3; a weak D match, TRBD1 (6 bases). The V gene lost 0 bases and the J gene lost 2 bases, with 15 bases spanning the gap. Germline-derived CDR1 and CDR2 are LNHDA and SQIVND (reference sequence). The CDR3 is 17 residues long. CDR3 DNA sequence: TGTGCCAGTAGTATAGACCCGGGACAAGAAAACACAGATACGCAGTATTTT. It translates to CASSIDPGQENTDTQYF.

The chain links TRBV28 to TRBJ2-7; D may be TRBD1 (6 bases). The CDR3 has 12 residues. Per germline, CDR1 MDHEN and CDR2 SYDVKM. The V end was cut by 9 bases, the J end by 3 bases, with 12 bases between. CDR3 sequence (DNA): TGTGCCAGTCACAGGGACAACTACGAGCAGTACTTC. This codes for CASHRDNYEQYF.

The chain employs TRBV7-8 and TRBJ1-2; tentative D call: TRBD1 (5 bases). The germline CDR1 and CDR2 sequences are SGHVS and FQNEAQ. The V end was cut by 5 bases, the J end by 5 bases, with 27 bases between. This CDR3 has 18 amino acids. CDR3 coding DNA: TGTGCCAGCAGCAAAAGAAGACAAGGACAATCGATCCCTTATGGCTACACCTTC. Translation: CASSKRRQGQSIPYGYTF.

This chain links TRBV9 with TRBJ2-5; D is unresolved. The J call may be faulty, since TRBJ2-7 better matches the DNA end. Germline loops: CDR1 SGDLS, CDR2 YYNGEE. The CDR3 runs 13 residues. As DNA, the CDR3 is TGTGCCAGCAGCGTTGGCACTACCTACGAGCAGTACTTC. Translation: CASSVGTTYEQYF.

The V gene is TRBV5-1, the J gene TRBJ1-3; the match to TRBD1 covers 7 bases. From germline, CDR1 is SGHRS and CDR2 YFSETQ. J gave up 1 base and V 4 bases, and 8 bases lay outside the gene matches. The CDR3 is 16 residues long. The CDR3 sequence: CASSVTGLESGNTIYF. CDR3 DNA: TGCGCCAGCAGCGTGACAGGGTTGGAATCTGGAAACACCATATATTTT.

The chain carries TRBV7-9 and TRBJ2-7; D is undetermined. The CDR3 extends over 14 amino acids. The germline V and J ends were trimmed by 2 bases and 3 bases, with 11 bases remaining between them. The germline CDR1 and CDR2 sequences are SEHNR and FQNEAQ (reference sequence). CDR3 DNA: TGTGCCAGCAGCTTAAACGCTGAGTTCTACGAGCAGTACTTC. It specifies CASSLNAEFYEQYF.

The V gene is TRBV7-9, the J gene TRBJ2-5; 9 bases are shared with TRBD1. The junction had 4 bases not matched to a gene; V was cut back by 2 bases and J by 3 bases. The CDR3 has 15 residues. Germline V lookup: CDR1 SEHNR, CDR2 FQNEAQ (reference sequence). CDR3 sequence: CASSLIGQGKETQYF. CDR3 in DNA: TGTGCCAGCAGCTTAATTGGACAGGGGAAAGAGACCCAGTACTTC.

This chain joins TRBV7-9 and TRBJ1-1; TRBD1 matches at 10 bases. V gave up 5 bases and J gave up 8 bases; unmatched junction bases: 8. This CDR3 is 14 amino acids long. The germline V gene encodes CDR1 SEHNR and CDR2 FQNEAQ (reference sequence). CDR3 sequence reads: CASSNWDRGGEAFF. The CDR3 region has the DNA TGTGCCAGCAGCAACTGGGACAGGGGAGGGGAAGCTTTCTTT.

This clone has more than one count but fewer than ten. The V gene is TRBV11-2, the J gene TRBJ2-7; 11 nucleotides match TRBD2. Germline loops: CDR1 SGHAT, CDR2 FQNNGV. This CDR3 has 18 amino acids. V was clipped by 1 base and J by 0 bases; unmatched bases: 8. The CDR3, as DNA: TGTGCCAGCAGCTTAGGGTCACTAGCGGGGGACCTCTCCTACGAGCAGTACTTC. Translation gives CASSLGSLAGDLSYEQYF.